The clone carrying this T cell receptor beta chain was seen more than once but under ten times. As yet, its antigen is unknown. PCR was performed using 60 Vbeta and 13 Jbeta primers. Profiling relied on immunoSEQ multiplex PCR, and the TCRdb table lists in-frame clones only, not all of them. The profile shows some 180,000 clones, roughly a tenth of them singletons. The sample is drawn from a study of cytomegalovirus exposure and HLA in healthy donors. Study-level findings and limits: An apparent linkage of common viral pathogens to several of the most significant clusters emerged in a later analysis.

V was pared by 8 bases and J by 5 bases, with 1 base of the junction left unmatched. The CDR3 spans 11 residues. Germline assignment: CDR1 MNHNS and CDR2 SASEGT. J is TRBJ2-3 and V is TRBV6-1; TRBD2 agrees at 7 bases. This TCR derives from a woman between 25 and 40 years old in good health and CMV-seropositive. Sequencing was carried out using PBMCs. The CDR3 here is CASPGGDTQYF. The CDR3 DNA reads TGTGCCAGCCCGGGGGGAGATACGCAGTATTTT.